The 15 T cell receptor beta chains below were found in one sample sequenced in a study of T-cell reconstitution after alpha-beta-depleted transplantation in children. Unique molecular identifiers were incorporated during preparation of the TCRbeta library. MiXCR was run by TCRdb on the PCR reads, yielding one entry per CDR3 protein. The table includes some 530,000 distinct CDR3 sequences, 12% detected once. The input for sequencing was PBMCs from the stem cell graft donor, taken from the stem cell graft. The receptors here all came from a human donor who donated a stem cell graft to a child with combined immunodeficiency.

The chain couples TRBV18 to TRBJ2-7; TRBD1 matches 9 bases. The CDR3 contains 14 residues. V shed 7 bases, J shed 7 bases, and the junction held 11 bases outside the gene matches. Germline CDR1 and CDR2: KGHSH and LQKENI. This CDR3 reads CASWGTGPFGEQYF. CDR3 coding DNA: TGTGCCAGCTGGGGGACAGGGCCTTTCGGAGAGCAGTACTTC.

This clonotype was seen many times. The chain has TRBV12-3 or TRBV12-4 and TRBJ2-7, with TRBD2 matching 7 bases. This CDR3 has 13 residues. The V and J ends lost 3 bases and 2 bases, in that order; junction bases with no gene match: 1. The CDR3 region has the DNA TGTGCCAGCAGTTTTGGACTAGCCTACGAGCAGTACTTC. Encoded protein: CASSFGLAYEQYF.

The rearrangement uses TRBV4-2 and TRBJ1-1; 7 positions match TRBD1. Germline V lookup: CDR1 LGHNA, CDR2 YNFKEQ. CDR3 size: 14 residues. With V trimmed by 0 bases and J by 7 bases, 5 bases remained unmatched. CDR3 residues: CASSQESGTDEAFF. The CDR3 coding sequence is TGTGCCAGCAGCCAAGAGTCTGGGACAGATGAAGCTTTCTTT.

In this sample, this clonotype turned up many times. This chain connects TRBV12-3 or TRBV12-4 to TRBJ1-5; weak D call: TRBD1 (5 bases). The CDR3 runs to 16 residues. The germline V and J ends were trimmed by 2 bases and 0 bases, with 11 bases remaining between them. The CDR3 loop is CASSLMGGISNQPQHF. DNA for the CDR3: TGTGCCAGCAGTTTAATGGGGGGAATTAGCAATCAGCCCCAGCATTTT.

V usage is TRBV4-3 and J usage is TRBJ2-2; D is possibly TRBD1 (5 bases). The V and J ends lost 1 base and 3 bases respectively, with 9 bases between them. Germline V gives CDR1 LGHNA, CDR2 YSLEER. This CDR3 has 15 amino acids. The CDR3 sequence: CASSQVDSDTGELFF. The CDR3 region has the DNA TGCGCCAGCAGCCAAGTTGACAGTGACACCGGGGAGCTGTTTTTT.

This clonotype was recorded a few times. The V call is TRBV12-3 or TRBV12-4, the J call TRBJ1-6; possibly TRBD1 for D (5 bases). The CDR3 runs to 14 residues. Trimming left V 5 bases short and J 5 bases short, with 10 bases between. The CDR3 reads CASSRQINNSPLHF. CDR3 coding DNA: TGTGCCAGCAGTCGACAGATCAATAATTCACCCCTCCACTTT.

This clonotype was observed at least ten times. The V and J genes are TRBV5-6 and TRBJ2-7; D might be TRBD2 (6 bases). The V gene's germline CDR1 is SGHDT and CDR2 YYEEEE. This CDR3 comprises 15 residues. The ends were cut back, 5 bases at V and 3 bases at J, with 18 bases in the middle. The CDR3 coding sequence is TGTGCCAGCAGTGACTACCGGGACTGGGGCTACGAGCAGTACTTC. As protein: CASSDYRDWGYEQYF.

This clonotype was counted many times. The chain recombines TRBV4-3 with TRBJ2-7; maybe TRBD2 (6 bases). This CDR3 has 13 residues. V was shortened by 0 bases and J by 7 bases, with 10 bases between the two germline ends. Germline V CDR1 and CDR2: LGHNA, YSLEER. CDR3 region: CASSQEGGYEQYF. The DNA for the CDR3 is TGCGCCAGCAGCCAAGAGGGGGGATATGAGCAGTACTTC.

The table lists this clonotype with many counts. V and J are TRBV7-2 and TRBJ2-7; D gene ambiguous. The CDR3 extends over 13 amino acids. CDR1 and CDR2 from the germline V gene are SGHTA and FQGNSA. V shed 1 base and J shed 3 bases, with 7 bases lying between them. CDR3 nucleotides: TGTGCCAGCAGCTTAGGTCCTGTCTACGAGCAGTACTTC. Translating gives CASSLGPVYEQYF.

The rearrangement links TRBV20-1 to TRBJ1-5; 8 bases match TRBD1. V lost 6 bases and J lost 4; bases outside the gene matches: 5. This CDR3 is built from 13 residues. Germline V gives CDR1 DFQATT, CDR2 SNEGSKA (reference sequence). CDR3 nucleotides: TGCAGTGCCCTACGGACAGGGAATCAGCCCCAGCATTTT. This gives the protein CSALRTGNQPQHF.

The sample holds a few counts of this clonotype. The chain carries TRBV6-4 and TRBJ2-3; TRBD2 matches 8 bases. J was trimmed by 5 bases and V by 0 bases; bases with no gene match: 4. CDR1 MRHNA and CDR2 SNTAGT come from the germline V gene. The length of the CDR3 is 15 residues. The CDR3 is CASSDSAGGLDTQYF. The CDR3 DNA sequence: TGTGCCAGCAGTGACTCGGCGGGGGGTTTAGATACGCAGTATTTT.

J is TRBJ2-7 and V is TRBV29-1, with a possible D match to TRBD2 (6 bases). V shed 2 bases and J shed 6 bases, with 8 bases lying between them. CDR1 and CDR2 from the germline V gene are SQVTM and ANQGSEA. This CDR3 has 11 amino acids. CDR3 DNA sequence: TGCAGCGTTGAACGGGGGAGCGAGCAGTACTTC. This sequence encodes CSVERGSEQYF.

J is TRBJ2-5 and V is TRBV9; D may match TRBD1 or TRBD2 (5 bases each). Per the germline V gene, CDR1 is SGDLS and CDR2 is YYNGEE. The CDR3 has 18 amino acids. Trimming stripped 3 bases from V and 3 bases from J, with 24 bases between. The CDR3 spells CASSAGGSIGRWEETQYF. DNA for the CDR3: TGTGCCAGCAGCGCTGGGGGAAGCATCGGGCGCTGGGAAGAGACCCAGTACTTC.

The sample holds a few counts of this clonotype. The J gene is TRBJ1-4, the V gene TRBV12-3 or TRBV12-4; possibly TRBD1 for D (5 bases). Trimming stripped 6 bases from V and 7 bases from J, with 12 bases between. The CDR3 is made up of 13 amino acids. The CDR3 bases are TGTGCCAGCAGGCCTTTGGGGGGTGAAAAACTGTTTTTT. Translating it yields CASRPLGGEKLFF.

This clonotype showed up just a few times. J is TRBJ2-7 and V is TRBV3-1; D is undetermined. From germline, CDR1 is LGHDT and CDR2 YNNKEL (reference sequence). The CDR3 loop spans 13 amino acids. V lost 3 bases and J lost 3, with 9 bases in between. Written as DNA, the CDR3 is TGTGCCAGCAGCCAGAATTTGGGCTACGAGCAGTACTTC. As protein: CASSQNLGYEQYF.